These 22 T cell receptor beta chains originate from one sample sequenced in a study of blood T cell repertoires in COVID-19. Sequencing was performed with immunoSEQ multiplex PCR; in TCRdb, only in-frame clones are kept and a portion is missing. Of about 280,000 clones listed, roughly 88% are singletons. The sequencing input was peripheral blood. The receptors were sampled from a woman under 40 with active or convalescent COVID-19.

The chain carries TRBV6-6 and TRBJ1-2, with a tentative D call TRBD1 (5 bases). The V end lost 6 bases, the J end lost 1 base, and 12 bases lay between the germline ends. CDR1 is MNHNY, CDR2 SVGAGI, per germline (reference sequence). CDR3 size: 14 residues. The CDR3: CASRDPRVNYGYTF. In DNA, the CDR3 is TGTGCCAGCAGGGACCCCAGGGTTAACTATGGCTACACCTTC.

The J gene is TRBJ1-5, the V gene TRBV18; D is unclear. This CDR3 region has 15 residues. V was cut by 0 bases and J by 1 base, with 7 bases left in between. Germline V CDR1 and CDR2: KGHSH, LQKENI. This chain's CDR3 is CASSPPEVSNQPQHF. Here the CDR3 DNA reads TGTGCCAGCTCACCACCCGAGGTGAGCAATCAGCCCCAGCATTTT.

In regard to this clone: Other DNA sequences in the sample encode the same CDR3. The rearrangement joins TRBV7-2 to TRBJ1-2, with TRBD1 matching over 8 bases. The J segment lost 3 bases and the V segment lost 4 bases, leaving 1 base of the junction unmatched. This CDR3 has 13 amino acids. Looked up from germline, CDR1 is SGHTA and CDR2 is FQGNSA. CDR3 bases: TGTGCCAGCAGCTCGGGACAGGACTATGGCTACACCTTC. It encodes CASSSGQDYGYTF. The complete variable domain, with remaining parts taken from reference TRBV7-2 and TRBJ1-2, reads GAGVSQSPSNKVTEKGKDVELRCDPISGHTALYWYRQSLGQGLEFLIYFQGNSAPDKSGLPSDRFSAERTGGSVSTLTIQRTQQEDSAVYLCASSSGQDYGYTFGSGTRLTVV.

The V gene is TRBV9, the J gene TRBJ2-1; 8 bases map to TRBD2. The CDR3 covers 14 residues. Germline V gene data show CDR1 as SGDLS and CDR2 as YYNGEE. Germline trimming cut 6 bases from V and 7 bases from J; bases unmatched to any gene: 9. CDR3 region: CASTPGGAGNEQFF. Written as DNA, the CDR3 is TGTGCCAGCACCCCCGGGGGGGCCGGGAATGAGCAGTTCTTC.

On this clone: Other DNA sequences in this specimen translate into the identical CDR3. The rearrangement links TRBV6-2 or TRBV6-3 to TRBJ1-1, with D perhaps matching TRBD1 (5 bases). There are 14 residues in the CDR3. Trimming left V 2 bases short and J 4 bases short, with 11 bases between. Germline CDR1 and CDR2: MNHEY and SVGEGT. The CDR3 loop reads CASSYSPRGTEAFF. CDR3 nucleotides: TGTGCCAGCAGTTACAGTCCTAGGGGCACTGAAGCTTTCTTT.

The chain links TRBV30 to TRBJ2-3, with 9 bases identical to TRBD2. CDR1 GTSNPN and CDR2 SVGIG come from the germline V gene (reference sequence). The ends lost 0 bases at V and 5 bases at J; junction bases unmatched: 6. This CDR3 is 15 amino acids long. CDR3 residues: CAWSVAGAGGDTQYF. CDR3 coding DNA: TGTGCCTGGAGTGTTGCTGGAGCGGGGGGAGATACGCAGTATTTT.

CDR3 sequence (DNA): TGTGCCAGCACCCCACGGACTAATTGGGGAAACATTCAGTACTTC. It is translated as CASTPRTNWGNIQYF. The V gene is TRBV7-2, the J gene TRBJ2-4, with a possible D match to TRBD2 (6 bases). The germline V gene has CDR1 SGHTA and CDR2 FQGNSA. The CDR3 totals 15 residues. V lost 7 bases and J lost 6, with 19 bases in between.

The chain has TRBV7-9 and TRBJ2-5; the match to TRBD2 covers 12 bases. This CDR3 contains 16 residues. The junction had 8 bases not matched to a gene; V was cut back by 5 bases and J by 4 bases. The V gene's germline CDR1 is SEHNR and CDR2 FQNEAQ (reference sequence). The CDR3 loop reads CASSPLAGGPGETQYF. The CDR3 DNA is TGTGCCAGCAGCCCGCTAGCGGGGGGGCCGGGAGAGACCCAGTACTTC.

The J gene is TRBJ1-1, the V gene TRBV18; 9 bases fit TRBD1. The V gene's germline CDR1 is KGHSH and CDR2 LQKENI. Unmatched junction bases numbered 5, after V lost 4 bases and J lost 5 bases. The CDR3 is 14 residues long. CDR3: CASSLQGARTEAFF. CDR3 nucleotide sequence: TGTGCCAGCTCACTACAGGGGGCGCGGACTGAAGCTTTCTTT.

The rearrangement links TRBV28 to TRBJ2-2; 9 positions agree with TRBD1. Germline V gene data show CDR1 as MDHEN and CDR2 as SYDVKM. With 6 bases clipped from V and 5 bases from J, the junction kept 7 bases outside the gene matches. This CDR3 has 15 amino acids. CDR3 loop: CASRLDRGGTGELFF. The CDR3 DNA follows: TGTGCCAGCAGGTTGGACAGGGGAGGGACCGGGGAGCTGTTTTTT.

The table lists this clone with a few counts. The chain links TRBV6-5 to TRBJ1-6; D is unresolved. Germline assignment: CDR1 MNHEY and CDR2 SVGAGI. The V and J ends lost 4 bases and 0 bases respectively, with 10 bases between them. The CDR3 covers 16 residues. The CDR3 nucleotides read TGTGCCAGCAGTTTTTCCCCGAGCTCCTATAATTCACCCCTCCACTTT. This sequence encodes CASSFSPSSYNSPLHF.

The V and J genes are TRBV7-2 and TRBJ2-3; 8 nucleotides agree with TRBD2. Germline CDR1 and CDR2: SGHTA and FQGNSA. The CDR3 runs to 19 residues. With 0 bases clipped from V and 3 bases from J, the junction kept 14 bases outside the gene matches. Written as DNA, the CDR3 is TGTGCCAGCAGCTTAGCGGGAAGTGCGGGGGGACTGACTACAGATACGCAGTATTTT. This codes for CASSLAGSAGGLTTDTQYF.

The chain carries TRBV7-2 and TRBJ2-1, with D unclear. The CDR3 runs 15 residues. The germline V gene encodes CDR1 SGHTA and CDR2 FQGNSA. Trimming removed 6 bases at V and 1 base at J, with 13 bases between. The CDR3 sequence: CASSPTQTSYNEQFF. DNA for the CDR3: TGTGCCAGCAGTCCGACTCAGACGTCCTACAATGAGCAGTTCTTC.

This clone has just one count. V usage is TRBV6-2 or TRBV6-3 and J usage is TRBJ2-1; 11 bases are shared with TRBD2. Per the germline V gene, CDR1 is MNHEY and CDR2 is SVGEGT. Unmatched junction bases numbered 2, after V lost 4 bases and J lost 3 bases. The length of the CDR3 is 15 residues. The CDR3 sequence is CASSSSGGSYNEQFF. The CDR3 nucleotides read TGTGCCAGCAGTTCTAGCGGGGGGAGCTACAATGAGCAGTTCTTC.

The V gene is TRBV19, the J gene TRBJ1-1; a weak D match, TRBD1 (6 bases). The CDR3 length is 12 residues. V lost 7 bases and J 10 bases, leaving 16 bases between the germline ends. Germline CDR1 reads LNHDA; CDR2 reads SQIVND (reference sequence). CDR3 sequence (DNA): TGTGCCAGTACCAATCGAGGGGGGGTAGCTTTCTTT. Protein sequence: CASTNRGGVAFF. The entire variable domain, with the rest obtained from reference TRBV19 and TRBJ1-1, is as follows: DGGITQSPKYLFRKEGQNVTLSCEQNLNHDAMYWYRQDPGQGLRLIYYSQIVNDFQKGDIAEGYSVSREKKESFPLTVTSAQKNPTAFYLCASTNRGGVAFFGQGTRLTVV.

CDR3 sequence (DNA): TGTGCCAGCAGCTTGTCAGGGTCGGAGTACAATGAGCAGTTCTTC. Its protein is CASSLSGSEYNEQFF. The chain combines TRBV5-5 with TRBJ2-1; D may be TRBD1 (5 bases). The CDR3 is 15 amino acids. Per germline, CDR1 SGHKS and CDR2 YYEKEE (reference sequence). Trimming took 1 base from V and 4 from J, leaving 12 bases between them. The entire variable domain, with the rest obtained from reference TRBV5-5 and TRBJ2-1, is as follows: DAGVTQSPTHLIKTRGQQVTLRCSPISGHKSVSWYQQVLGQGPQFIFQYYEKEERGRGNFPDRFSARQFPNYSSELNVNALLLGDSALYLCASSLSGSEYNEQFFGPGTRLTVL.

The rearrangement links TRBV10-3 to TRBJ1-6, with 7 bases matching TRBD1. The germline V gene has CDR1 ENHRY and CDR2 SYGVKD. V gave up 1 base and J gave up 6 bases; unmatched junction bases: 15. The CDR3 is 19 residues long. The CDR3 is CAISEFGLDREVPNSPLHF. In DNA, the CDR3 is TGTGCCATCAGTGAGTTCGGCTTAGACAGGGAAGTCCCTAATTCACCCCTCCACTTT.

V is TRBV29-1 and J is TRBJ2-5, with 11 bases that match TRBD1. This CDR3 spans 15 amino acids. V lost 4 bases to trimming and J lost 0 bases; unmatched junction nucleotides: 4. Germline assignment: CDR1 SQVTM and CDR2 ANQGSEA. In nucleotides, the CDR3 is TGCAGCGTTGCGGGGACAGGGGGGTACCAAGAGACCCAGTACTTC. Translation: CSVAGTGGYQETQYF. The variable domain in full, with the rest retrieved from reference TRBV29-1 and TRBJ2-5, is SAVISQKPSRDICQRGTSLTIQCQVDSQVTMMFWYRQQPGQSLTLIATANQGSEATYESGFVIDKFPISRPNLTFSTLTVSNMSPEDSSIYLCSVAGTGGYQETQYFGPGTRLLVL.

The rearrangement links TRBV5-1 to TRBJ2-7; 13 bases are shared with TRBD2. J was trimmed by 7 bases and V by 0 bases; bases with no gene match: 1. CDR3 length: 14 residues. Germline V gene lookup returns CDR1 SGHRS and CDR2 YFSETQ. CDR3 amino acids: CASSLGLAGGEQYF. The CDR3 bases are TGCGCCAGCAGCTTGGGACTAGCGGGGGGTGAGCAGTACTTC.

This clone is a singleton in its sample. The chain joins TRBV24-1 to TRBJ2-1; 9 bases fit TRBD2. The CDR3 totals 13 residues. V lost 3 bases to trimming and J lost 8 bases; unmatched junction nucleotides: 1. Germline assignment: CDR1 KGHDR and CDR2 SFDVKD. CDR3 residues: CATSDRTSDEQFF. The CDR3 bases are TGTGCCACCAGTGATCGGACTAGCGATGAGCAGTTCTTC.

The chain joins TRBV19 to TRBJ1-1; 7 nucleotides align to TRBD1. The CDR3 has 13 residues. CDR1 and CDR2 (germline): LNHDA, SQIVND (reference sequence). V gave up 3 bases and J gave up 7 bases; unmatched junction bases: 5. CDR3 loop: CASSIGDRDEAFF. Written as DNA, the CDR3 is TGTGCCAGTAGTATTGGGGACAGAGATGAAGCTTTCTTT.

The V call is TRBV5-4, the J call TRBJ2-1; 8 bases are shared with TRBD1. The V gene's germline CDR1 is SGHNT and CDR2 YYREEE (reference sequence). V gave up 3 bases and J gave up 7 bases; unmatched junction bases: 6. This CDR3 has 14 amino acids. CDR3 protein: CASSSPTGANEQFF. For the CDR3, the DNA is TGTGCCAGCAGCTCACCGACAGGGGCGAATGAGCAGTTCTTC.